This TCR beta chain was captured by sequencing in a study of blood T cell repertoires in COVID-19 (dated by TCRdb to 2020 to 2021). For the study in its entirety: Collaborator samples came from the United States, Italy and Spain and covered acute and convalescent phases of COVID-19. A de-identified subject ID, COVID-19 status, age in years and sex were almost always included in the sample metadata. The repertoires were released in a freely available public database meant as a resource for research on the immune response to SARS-CoV-2. Samples came from the ongoing ImmuneRACE study (first 160 participants) plus 1,254 subjects from 6 global collaborators. HLA class I and class II types, where available, came from metadata supplied by the sample provider rather than from assay-based typing. The dataset comprised deeply sampled blood TCRbeta repertoires from subjects exposed to, actively infected with, or recovered from COVID-19. The prospective study material was composed of cDNA or gDNA derived from T cells, B-cell-depleted T cells, or PBMCs.

Study-wide findings and limitations: The quantity of clinical and demographic metadata differed by source and by participant and was supplied without curation.

Enrolling through a virtual design, the prospective study's participants ranged in age from roughly 18 to 100 years and lived across 24 United States geographic areas. In the prospective study, participants were assigned to cohorts based on the clinical history participants reported in a screening survey and a study questionnaire. In the prospective study, whole blood, serum and a nasopharyngeal or oropharyngeal swab were collected from each participant by mobile phlebotomists. Over a roughly two-month period, participants in the prospective study had the option of providing additional blood draws and questionnaires. Before DNA extraction, blood samples from the prospective study were shipped at room temperature or frozen. Sequences MNHNS (CDR1) and SASEGT (CDR2) are obtained from the germline V gene. V loses 1 base of germline sequence and J loses 8 bases, and the interval between the two ends is 11 bases. The CDR3 covers 13 residues, taking in both the cysteine and the phenylalanine. Solely the CDR3 DNA is kept, with 39 bases framed from the first base.

TCRbeta CDR3 regions were amplified from genomic DNA by means of the immunoSEQ Assay, a bias-controlled multiplex PCR. Per the authors' processing: The number of nucleated cells in each sample was estimated from the amplification of reference gene primers within the assay. Sequence reads were collapsed and filtered to measure the absolute abundance of every unique TCRbeta CDR3 rearrangement. For each sample, productive Simpson clonality was calculated as the square root of Simpson's diversity index over productive rearrangements. TCRdb took this table from immuneACCESS and kept in-frame rearrangements with V and J called. Such tables lack part of the clones; where checked against another copy, unresolved V genes explain under half of the gap, and the rest is unexplained. V and J calls and clone size are those listed in that table; D and trimming were worked out from the DNA. This sample comprises 150,000 or so clones, about 90% of them detected only once. Of the sample, around 1.2% falls within the top ten clones.

Concerning this clone: Its antigen is unknown. Base qualities are not provided; no much larger clone lies one nucleotide away.

This sequence originates from a human donor with acute COVID-19. The donor label of this sample is uncertain. The V and J genes are TRBV6-1 and TRBJ1-2; TRBD1 is perhaps the D gene, given 6 matching bases. The sequenced sample was PBMCs or T cells enriched from blood (not recorded which). CDR3 loop: CASSEGGRRGYTF. The nucleotides are TGTGCCAGCAGTGAAGGGGGGCGCAGGGGCTACACCTTC.